This T cell receptor (beta chain) was identified during a study of T cell responses to AZD1222 COVID-19 vaccine. As regards this clone: Its antigen is undetermined.

Assay used: immunoSEQ multiplex PCR; TCRdb lists only in-frame clones, some missing. Counted here are 83,000 or so clones, roughly 90% occurring once; the ten biggest clones make up approximately 4.5%. Trimming took off 7 bases at V and 5 bases at J, with 17 bases between the two ends. CDR3 length: 15 amino acids. The V gene's germline CDR1 is SNHLY and CDR2 FYNNEI. General observations from the study: CD4 TCRs covered the whole spike, strongest at regions 160-218 and 743-854. Reportedly, nearly half the spike-specific TCRs target unmutated variant regions. Two doses of AZD1222 preceded a rise in Spike-specific TCR breadth and depth.

The sample consisted of peripheral blood, taken on day 0 of MenACWY control vaccination. The clonotype comes from an adult in good health. The genes are TRBV2 and TRBJ1-4; a weak D match, TRBD1 (5 bases). The CDR3 DNA follows: TGTGCCAGCACGGTGGGGCCGGGGGGGAATGAAAAACTGTTTTTT. It translates to CASTVGPGGNEKLFF.